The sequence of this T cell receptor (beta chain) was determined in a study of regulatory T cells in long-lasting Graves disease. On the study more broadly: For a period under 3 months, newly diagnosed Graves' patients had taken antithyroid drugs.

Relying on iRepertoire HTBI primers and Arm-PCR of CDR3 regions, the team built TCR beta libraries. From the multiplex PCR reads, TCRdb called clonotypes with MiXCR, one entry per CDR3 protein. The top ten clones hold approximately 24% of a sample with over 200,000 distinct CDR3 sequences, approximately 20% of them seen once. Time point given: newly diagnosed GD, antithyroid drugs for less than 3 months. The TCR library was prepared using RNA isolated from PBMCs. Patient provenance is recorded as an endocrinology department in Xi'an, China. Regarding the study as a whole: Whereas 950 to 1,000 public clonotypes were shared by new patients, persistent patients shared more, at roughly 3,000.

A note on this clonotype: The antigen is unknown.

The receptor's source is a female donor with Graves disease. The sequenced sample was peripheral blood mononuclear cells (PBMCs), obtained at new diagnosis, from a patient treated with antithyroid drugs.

The chain's CDR3 is CASSRIPIGGTYQETQYF. The CDR3 nucleotides read TGCGCCAGCAGCAGAATCCCAATAGGCGGAACGTACCAAGAGACCCAGTACTTC. The chain joins TRBV4-1 to TRBJ2-5; no reliable D call. Per the germline V gene, CDR1 is MGHRA and CDR2 is YSYEKL. V was clipped by 5 bases and J by 0 bases, with 22 bases between them. The CDR3 has 18 amino acids.